This T cell receptor beta chain stems from a study of vaccination effects on CD4 cells after COVID-19. In regard to this clone: Its antigen is as yet unknown.

Sequencing used immunoSEQ multiplex PCR; TCRdb keeps in-frame clones, though not all of them. Of around 71,000 clones listed, approximately 79% are singletons. Prior to sequencing, the ViraFEST assay stimulated PBMC with viral peptide pools, which expanded the antigen-specific CD4+ T cells. At the end of about 10 days of culture, CD4+ T cells were isolated. None of the vaccinated had previously contracted SARS-CoV-2, and their nucleocapsid antibodies tested negative. Study-wide points: Healthy vaccinees showed cross-reactivity with common cold coronaviruses in only 1 of 255 vaccine-induced clones.

The receptor was isolated from a human donor who received a COVID-19 vaccine. Sequencing was performed on CD4+ T cells from PBMCs cultured with HCoV-OC43 spike peptides, taken before COVID-19 vaccination. As for subset: HCoV-OC43 spike overlapping peptide pool stimulation.

The CDR3 nucleotides read TGTGCCAGCAGCGTAGGACTTAAGGGTGCCCTCTCTGGAAACACCATATATTTT. This sequence encodes CASSVGLKGALSGNTIYF. The chain uses TRBV9 and TRBJ1-3, with unresolved D. Trimming took 0 bases from V and 0 from J, leaving 16 bases between them. Germline CDR1 reads SGDLS; CDR2 reads YYNGEE. This CDR3 region has 18 residues.